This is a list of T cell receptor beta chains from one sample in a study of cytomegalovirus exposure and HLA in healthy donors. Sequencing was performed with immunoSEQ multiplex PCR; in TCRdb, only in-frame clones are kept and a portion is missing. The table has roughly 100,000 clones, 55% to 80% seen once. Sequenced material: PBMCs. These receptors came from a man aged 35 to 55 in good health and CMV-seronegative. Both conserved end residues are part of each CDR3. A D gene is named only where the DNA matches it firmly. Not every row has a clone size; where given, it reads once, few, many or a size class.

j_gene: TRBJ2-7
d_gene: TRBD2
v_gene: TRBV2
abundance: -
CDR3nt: TGTGCCAGCAGGTCCGGGACTATTTCCTACGAGCAGTACTTC
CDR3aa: CASRSGTISYEQYF

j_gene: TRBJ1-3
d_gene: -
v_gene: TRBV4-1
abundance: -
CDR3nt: TGCGCCAGCAGTCAAGACCAGGGCGATGGAAACACCATATATTTT
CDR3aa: CASSQDQGDGNTIYF

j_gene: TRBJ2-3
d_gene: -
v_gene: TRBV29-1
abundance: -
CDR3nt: TGCAGCGTTGATTGGCCTTCGTCCTGGCAGTATTTT
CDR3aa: CSVDWPSSWQYF

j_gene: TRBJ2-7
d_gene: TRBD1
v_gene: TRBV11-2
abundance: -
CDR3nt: TGTGCCAGCAGCTTAGATTATAGGGGGCCCTACGAGCAGTACTTC
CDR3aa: CASSLDYRGPYEQYF

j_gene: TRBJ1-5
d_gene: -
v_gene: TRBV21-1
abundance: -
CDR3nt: TGTGCCAGCCCAAATGGGCACCCAACCCAGCATTTT
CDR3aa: CASPNGHPTQHF

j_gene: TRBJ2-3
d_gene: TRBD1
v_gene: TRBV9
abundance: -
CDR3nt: TGTGCCAGCAGCGTAGCGTCCAGGGGGGATACGCAGTATTTT
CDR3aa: CASSVASRGDTQYF

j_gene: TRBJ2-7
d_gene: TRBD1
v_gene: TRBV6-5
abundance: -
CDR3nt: TGTGCCAGCAGTTACGAGGCAGGGGGCTACGAGCAGTACTTC
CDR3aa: CASSYEAGGYEQYF

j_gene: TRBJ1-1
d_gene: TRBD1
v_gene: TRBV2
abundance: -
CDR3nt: TGTGCCAGCAGGATAGGGACAGAGTCCAAGGGAGCTTTCTTT
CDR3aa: CASRIGTESKGAFF

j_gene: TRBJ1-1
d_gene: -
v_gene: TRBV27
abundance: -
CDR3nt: TGTGCCAGCAGTTCTGTAGCTGTGAACACTGAAGCTTTCTTT
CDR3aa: CASSSVAVNTEAFF

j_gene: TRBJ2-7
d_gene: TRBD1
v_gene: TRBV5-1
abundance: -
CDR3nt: TGCGCCAGCAGCCCGGACAGGGGTACGCGGGAGCAGTACTTC
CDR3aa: CASSPDRGTREQYF

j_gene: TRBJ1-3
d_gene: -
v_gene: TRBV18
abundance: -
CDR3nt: TGTGCCAGCTCACTGAGGCAACCCTCTGGAAACACCATATATTTT
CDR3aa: CASSLRQPSGNTIYF

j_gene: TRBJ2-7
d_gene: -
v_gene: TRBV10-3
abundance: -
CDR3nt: TGTGCCATCAGTGCCCACACACAGGGCCCTAGCTCCTACGAGCAGTACTTC
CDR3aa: CAISAHTQGPSSYEQYF

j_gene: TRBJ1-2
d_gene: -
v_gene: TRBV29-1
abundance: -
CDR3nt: TGCAGCGTTGCTACTGTTAACTATGGCTACACCTTC
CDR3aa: CSVATVNYGYTF

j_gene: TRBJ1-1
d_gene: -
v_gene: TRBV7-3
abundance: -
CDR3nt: TGTGCCAGCAGCTTAAGTCAGAACACTGAAGCTTTCTTT
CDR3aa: CASSLSQNTEAFF

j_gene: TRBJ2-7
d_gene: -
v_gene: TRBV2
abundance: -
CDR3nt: TGTGCCAGCAGGAGGATTTGGAGGGGCGCGCAGTACTTC
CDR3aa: CASRRIWRGAQYF

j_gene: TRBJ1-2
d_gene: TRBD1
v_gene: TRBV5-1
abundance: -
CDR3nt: TGCGCCAGCAGCTGGGGACAGGAAAGAGGCTACACCTTC
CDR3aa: CASSWGQERGYTF

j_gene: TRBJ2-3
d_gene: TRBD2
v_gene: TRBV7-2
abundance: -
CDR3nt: TGTGCCAGCAGCTTAGATCGCGGGGGGGGTTCCGCAGATACGCAGTATTTT
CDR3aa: CASSLDRGGGSADTQYF

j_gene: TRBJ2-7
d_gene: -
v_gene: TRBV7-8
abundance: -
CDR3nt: TGTGCCAGCAGCTTAGCGGAGATCTCCTACGAGCAGTACTTC
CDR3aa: CASSLAEISYEQYF

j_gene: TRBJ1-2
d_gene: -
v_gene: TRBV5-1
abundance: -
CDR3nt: TGCGCCAGCAGCCCCAGGGACTTCTATGGCTACACCTTC
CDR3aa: CASSPRDFYGYTF

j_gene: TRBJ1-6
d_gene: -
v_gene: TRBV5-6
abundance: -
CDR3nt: TGTGCCAGCAGCTTTCTCACAGACACCTATAATTCACCCCTCCACTTT
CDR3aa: CASSFLTDTYNSPLHF

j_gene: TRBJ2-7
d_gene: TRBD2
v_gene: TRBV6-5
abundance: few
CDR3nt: TGTGCCAGCAGTTACGACGGGGGGGGATACGAGCAGTACTTC
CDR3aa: CASSYDGGGYEQYF

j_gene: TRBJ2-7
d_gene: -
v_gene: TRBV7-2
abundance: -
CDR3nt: TGTGCCAGCAGCCGCAGGACTGAGAGCTCCTACGAGCAGTACTTC
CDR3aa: CASSRRTESSYEQYF

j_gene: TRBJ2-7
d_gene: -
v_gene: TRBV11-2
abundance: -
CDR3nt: TGTGCCAGCAGCTCCCAGGGGCTCTACGAGCAGTACTTC
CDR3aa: CASSSQGLYEQYF

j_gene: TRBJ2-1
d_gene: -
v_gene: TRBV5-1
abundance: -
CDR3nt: TGCGCCGACTTGGGGCCCCCGGTCGAGTTCTTC
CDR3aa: CADLGPPVEFF

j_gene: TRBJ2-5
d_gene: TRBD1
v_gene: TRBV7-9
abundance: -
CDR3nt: TGTGCCAGCAGCGTGGACAGGCAAGAGACCCAGTACTTC
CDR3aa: CASSVDRQETQYF

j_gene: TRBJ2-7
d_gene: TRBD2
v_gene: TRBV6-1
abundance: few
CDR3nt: TGTGCCAGCGGACCAACACGCGGGGGGGAGCAGTACTTC
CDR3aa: CASGPTRGGEQYF

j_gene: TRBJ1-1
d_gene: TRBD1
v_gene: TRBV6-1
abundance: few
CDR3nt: TGTGCCAGCAGTGATTGGACAGGCATGAACACTGAAGCTTTCTTT
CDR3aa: CASSDWTGMNTEAFF

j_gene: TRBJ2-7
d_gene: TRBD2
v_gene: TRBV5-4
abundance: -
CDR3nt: TGTGCCAGCAGCCGGGGACTAGGGGATAGCGAGCAGTACTTC
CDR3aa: CASSRGLGDSEQYF

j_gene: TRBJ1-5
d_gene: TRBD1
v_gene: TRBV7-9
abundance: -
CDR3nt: TGTGCCAGCAGCTCGACTTCGACAGGGCGGGACGGGCAGCCCCAGCATTTT
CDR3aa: CASSSTSTGRDGQPQHF

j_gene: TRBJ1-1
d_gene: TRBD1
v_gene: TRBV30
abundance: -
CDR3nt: TGTGCCTGGCAGGGGGCGCGGACTGAAGCTTTCTTT
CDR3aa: CAWQGARTEAFF

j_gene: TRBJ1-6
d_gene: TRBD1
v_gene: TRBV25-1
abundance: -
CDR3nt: TGTGCCAGCAGAGCGACAGGGATAGGGAATTCACCCCTCCACTTT
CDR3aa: CASRATGIGNSPLHF

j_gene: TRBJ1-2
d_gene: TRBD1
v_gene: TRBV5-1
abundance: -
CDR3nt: TGCGCCAGCAGCTTGGCACAGGGGAGCTATGGCTACACCTTC
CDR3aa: CASSLAQGSYGYTF

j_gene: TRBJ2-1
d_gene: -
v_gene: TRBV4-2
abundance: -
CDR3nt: TGTGCCAGCAGCCAAGTCGGACAGCACAATGAGCAGTTCTTC
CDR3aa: CASSQVGQHNEQFF

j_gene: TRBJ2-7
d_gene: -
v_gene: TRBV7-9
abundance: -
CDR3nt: TGTGCCAGCAGCTTATCTCCCCAAGGTAGGGAGTCCTACGAGCAGTACTTC
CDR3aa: CASSLSPQGRESYEQYF

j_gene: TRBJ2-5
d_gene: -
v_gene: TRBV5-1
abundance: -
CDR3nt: TGCGCCAGCAGCTTGATCGGGGACCAAGAGACCCAGTACTTC
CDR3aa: CASSLIGDQETQYF

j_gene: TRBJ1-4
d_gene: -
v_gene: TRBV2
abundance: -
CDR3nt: TGTGCCAGCAGTGACCAGGCGGGCACCTTTAATGAAAAACTGTTTTTT
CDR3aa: CASSDQAGTFNEKLFF

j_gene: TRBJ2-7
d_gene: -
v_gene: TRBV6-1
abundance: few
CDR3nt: TGTGCCAGCAGGTTAGATACCGGGACTGGCTACGAGCAGTACTTC
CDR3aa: CASRLDTGTGYEQYF

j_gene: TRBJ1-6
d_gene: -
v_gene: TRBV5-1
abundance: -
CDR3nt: TGCGCCAGCAGAGGGGGTTCGGACTATAATTCACCCCTCCACTTT
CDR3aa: CASRGGSDYNSPLHF

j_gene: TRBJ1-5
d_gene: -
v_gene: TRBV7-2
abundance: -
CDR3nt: TGTGCCAGCAGCTTAGGAAACCAGGGGTTAAATCAGCCCCAGCATTTT
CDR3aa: CASSLGNQGLNQPQHF

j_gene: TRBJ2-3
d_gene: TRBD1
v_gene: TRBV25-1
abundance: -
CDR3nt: TGTGCCAGCAGCCCCAGGTACGGACAGGGGGCAGATACGCAGTATTTT
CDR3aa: CASSPRYGQGADTQYF

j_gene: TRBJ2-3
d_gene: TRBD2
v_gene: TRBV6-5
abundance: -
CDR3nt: TGTGCCAGCAGTTACGCGCGGGGGGGCTTGCAGTATTTT
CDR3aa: CASSYARGGLQYF

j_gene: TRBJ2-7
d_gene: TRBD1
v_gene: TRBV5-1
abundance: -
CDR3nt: TGCGCCAGCAGCTTTTGGACAGGAGGTGTTTACGAGCAGTACTTC
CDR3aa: CASSFWTGGVYEQYF

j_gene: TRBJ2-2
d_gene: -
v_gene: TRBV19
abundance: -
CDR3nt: TGTGCCAGTAGGTTGTTGGACAAGAACACCGGGGAGCTGTTTTTT
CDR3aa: CASRLLDKNTGELFF

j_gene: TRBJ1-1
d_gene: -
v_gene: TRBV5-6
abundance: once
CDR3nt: TGTGCCAGCAGCTTTCGAGGCCCGAACACTGAAGCTTTCTTT
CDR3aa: CASSFRGPNTEAFF

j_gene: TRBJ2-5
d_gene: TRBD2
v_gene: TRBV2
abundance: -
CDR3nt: TGTGCCAGCAGTTTCCAAGGCGGGGGGGAAGAGACCCAGTACTTC
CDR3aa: CASSFQGGGEETQYF

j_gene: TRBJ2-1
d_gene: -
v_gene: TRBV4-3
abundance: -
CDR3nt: TGCGCCAGCAGCCAAGATCGGCAGGTTGAATACAATGAGCAGTTCTTC
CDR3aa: CASSQDRQVEYNEQFF

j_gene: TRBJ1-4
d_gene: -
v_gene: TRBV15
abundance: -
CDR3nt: TGTGCCACCAGCAGAGCCCAGGGAACTAATGAAAAACTGTTTTTT
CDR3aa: CATSRAQGTNEKLFF

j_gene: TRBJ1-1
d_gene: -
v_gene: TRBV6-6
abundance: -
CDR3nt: TGTGCCAGCAGACTGCCCAGCGGGAGGAACACTGAAGCTTTCTTT
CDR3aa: CASRLPSGRNTEAFF

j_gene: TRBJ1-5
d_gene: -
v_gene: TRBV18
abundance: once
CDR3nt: TGTGCCAGCTCACCACCCCCCGGGGGGGCCGATCAGCCCCAGCATTTT
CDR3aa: CASSPPPGGADQPQHF

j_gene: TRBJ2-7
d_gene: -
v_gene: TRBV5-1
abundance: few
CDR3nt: TGCGCCAGCAGCTACAGGGAAGGTCTCGAGCAGTACTTC
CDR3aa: CASSYREGLEQYF

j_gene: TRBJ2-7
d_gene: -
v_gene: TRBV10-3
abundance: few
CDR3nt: TGTGCCATCAGTGAGTCGAGACAGGTCCACGAGCAGTACTTC
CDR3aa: CAISESRQVHEQYF

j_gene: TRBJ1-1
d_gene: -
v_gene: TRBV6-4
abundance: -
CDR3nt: TGTGCCAGCAGCCTGTCCCAGGGCACTGAAGCTTTCTTT
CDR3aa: CASSLSQGTEAFF

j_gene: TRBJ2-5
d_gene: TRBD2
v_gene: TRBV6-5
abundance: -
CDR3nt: TGTGCCAGCAGTTACTTACTAGCGGGGGAACAAGAGACCCAGTACTTC
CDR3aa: CASSYLLAGEQETQYF